The 32 T cell receptor beta chains presented below share a single source sample, sequenced in a study of blood T cells in healthy people across ages. With a J-beta primer mix and a sample-barcoded 5' primer, a second PCR ran about 7 to 12 cycles. TCRdb reprocessed the 5' RACE reads via MiXCR and lists one record per CDR3 protein. The sample includes some 880,000 distinct CDR3 sequences, roughly 34% of them seen just once. Material: blood. All receptors come from a man aged 18 to 35 in good health.

This sequence joins TRBV7-9 and TRBJ2-3, with 9 bases matching TRBD2. V dropped 2 bases and J dropped 2; count of bases not matched to a gene: 8. Germline V gene data show CDR1 as SEHNR and CDR2 as FQNEAQ (reference sequence). The CDR3 is 17 amino acids. This CDR3 is CASSLRSGGLFTDTQYF. CDR3 coding DNA: TGTGCCAGCAGCTTAAGGAGCGGGGGGCTGTTCACAGATACGCAGTATTTT.

This sequence joins TRBV14 and TRBJ1-2, with a tentative D call TRBD1 (6 bases). Between the trimmed V and J ends, which lost 5 bases and 9 bases, there was a span of 22 bases. The CDR3 has 15 amino acids. The germline V gene encodes CDR1 SGHDN and CDR2 FVKESK. Here the CDR3 DNA reads TGTGCCAGCAGCGCCCAAACCGGGACACCTGGGAGCTACACCTTC. Protein sequence: CASSAQTGTPGSYTF.

This clonotype was picked up a small number of times. Mismatch with germline at one junction end may stem from a read error. This chain connects TRBV12-3 or TRBV12-4 to TRBJ2-1; no firm D call. The CDR3 contains 14 residues. The CDR3 loop reads CASSHSRMGNGQFF. CDR3 DNA: TGTGCCAGCAGTCATAGCCGGATGGGGAATGGGCAGTTCTTC.

This clonotype was found a few times. The chain recombines TRBV29-1 with TRBJ2-7; a possible D gene is TRBD1 (5 bases). Germline V gives CDR1 SQVTM, CDR2 ANQGSEA. The CDR3 is 13 amino acids. V lost 4 bases and J lost 1, with 11 bases in between. CDR3 DNA: TGCAGCGTTGGACAGCCACCTTCCTACGAGCAGTACTTC. It yields the protein CSVGQPPSYEQYF.

The sample holds a few counts of this clonotype. The chain carries TRBV29-1 and TRBJ1-1; D is perhaps TRBD1 (6 bases). Germline CDR1 is SQVTM and CDR2 is ANQGSEA. The CDR3 totals 16 residues. V shed 6 bases and J shed 5 bases, with 25 bases lying between them. The CDR3, as DNA: TGCAGCGTGGTGATACGGGGGCGGGGGCGAGGAACTGAAGCTTTCTTT. It codes for CSVVIRGRGRGTEAFF.

This clonotype showed up just a few times. The genes are TRBV7-9 and TRBJ2-3; TRBD1 is a possible D gene (6 bases). The germline V gene encodes CDR1 SEHNR and CDR2 FQNEAQ (reference sequence). V was trimmed by 2 bases and J by 6 bases, leaving 12 bases between them. This CDR3 comprises 14 residues. DNA for the CDR3: TGTGCCAGCAGCTTAATGGGTCAGGGGGATACGCAGTATTTT. It codes for CASSLMGQGDTQYF.

V and J are TRBV30 and TRBJ1-3, with D unclear. The CDR3 extends over 11 amino acids. V lost 3 bases and J lost 4, with 4 bases in between. Germline assignment: CDR1 GTSNPN and CDR2 SVGIG (reference sequence). CDR3 loop: CAWSLGNTIYF. CDR3 DNA: TGTGCCTGGAGCCTCGGAAACACCATATATTTT.

This clonotype was counted at least ten times. The chain links TRBV7-9 to TRBJ2-1; a possible D gene is TRBD2 (5 bases). V lost 5 bases to trimming and J lost 9 bases, with 8 bases between them. The germline V gene encodes CDR1 SEHNR and CDR2 FQNEAQ (reference sequence). The CDR3 has 11 residues. In DNA, the CDR3 is TGTGCCAGCAGCGGTCGGGGTGAGCAGTTCTTC. As protein: CASSGRGEQFF.

The rearrangement joins TRBV11-2 to TRBJ2-5; D call uncertain. V was cut by 1 base and J by 11 bases, with 17 bases left in between. CDR1 and CDR2 (germline): SGHAT, FQNNGV. The CDR3 runs to 14 residues. CDR3 sequence (DNA): TGTGCCAGCAGCTTAGTGGGCAGACCAAATGAGCAGTACTTC. Its translation is CASSLVGRPNEQYF.

This clonotype was counted only a few times. The chain carries TRBV5-6 and TRBJ1-2, with a possible D match to TRBD1 (5 bases). CDR3 length: 15 residues. Per the germline V gene, CDR1 is SGHDT and CDR2 is YYEEEE. V shed 2 bases and J shed 7 bases, with 18 bases lying between them. The CDR3: CASSLERDGWGGYTF. The CDR3, as DNA: TGTGCCAGCAGCTTAGAAAGGGACGGATGGGGTGGCTACACCTTC.

This clonotype was counted between two and nine times. CDR3 bases: TGTGCCAGCAGGCTTAGCGATCAGGAACCCAAAAACATTCAGTACTTC. It is translated as CASRLSDQEPKNIQYF. The J gene is TRBJ2-4, the V gene TRBV7-2; maybe TRBD2 (5 bases). Germline CDR1 SGHTA, CDR2 FQGNSA. This CDR3 contains 16 residues. The V and J ends lost 6 bases and 2 bases respectively, with 17 bases between them. Drawing the rest from reference TRBV7-2 and TRBJ2-4, the complete variable domain is GAGVSQSPSNKVTEKGKDVELRCDPISGHTALYWYRQSLGQGLEFLIYFQGNSAPDKSGLPSDRFSAERTGGSVSTLTIQRTQQEDSAVYLCASRLSDQEPKNIQYFGAGTRLSVL.

This clonotype was seen at least ten times. The rearrangement uses TRBV6-5 and TRBJ2-5; TRBD1 or TRBD2 may be the D gene (5 bases each). Trimming took off 7 bases at V and 5 bases at J, with 14 bases between the two ends. The V gene's germline CDR1 is MNHEY and CDR2 SVGAGI. This CDR3 is 13 amino acids long. The CDR3 coding sequence is TGTGCCAGCACTGGGGGTGGTGAGGAGACCCAGTACTTC. This encodes CASTGGGEETQYF.

The table lists this clonotype with a few counts. The V call is TRBV27, the J call TRBJ2-7; 7 bases line up with TRBD1. Germline loops: CDR1 MNHEY, CDR2 SMNVEV (reference sequence). CDR3 length equals 13 residues. V trimming: 6 bases; J trimming: 0 bases; junction bases outside the gene matches: 2. Here the CDR3 reads CASRGTASYEQYF. The CDR3 nucleotides read TGTGCCAGCAGGGGGACAGCCTCCTACGAGCAGTACTTC.

The chain joins TRBV7-2 to TRBJ1-6; 8 bases are a match to TRBD1. The V gene's germline CDR1 is SGHTA and CDR2 FQGNSA. This CDR3 contains 16 residues. V was pared by 5 bases and J by 7 bases, with 10 bases of the junction left unmatched. The CDR3 sequence: CASSQATDRVNSPLHF. CDR3 bases: TGTGCCAGCAGCCAAGCCACGGACAGGGTGAATTCACCCCTCCACTTT.

The chain joins TRBV5-1 to TRBJ2-3; 15 bases fit TRBD2. Per germline, CDR1 SGHRS and CDR2 YFSETQ. The CDR3 spans 19 residues. V trimming: 0 bases; J trimming: 5 bases; junction bases outside the gene matches: 10. This CDR3 is CASSLAGTSGGSLIDTQYF. CDR3 bases: TGCGCCAGCAGCTTGGCCGGGACTAGCGGGGGGTCCTTAATAGATACGCAGTATTTT. The full variable domain, with the rest looked up from reference TRBV5-1 and TRBJ2-3, is KAGVTQTPRYLIKTRGQQVTLSCSPISGHRSVSWYQQTPGQGLQFLFEYFSETQRNKGNFPGRFSGRQFSNSRSEMNVSTLELGDSALYLCASSLAGTSGGSLIDTQYFGPGTRLTVL.

This clonotype was detected only a few times. Since a much larger clone is just one base distant, this may be a read error. CDR3: CSVAPWGADTQYF. CDR3 DNA: TGCAGCGTTGCCCCTTGGGGGGCAGATACGCAGTATTTT. V is TRBV29-1 and J is TRBJ2-3, with D possibly TRBD2 on 6 matching bases. The CDR3 runs to 13 residues. Trimming pared 4 bases from V and 4 bases from J, leaving 12 bases between. Germline V gene data show CDR1 as SQVTM and CDR2 as ANQGSEA.

The chain recombines TRBV7-9 with TRBJ2-3, with TRBD2 matching over 11 bases. The CDR3 has 14 residues. From germline, CDR1 is SEHNR and CDR2 FQNEAQ (reference sequence). The J segment lost 6 bases and the V segment lost 7 bases, leaving 6 bases of the junction unmatched. The CDR3 here is CASKGLAVSDTQYF. DNA for the CDR3: TGTGCCAGCAAGGGACTAGCGGTTTCGGATACGCAGTATTTT.

In regard to this clonotype: A read error is possible here, since a much larger clone lies one base away. The chain combines TRBV12-3 or TRBV12-4 with TRBJ2-4, with 8 bases aligning to TRBD2. The J call is uncertain, as TRBJ2-5 better fits the DNA end. The CDR3 has 14 residues. The CDR3 coding sequence is TGTGCCAGCAGTTTTTCGACTAGCGAGGAGACCCAGTACTTC. It translates to CASSFSTSEETQYF.

V gene TRBV7-6 combines with J gene TRBJ2-3; maybe TRBD2 (5 bases). Germline CDR1 reads SGHVS; CDR2 reads FNYEAQ. The CDR3 is 14 residues long. V lost 4 bases and J 11 bases, leaving 19 bases between the germline ends. The CDR3 sequence: CASSSPLARTQQYF. CDR3 bases: TGTGCCAGCAGCTCCCCCCTAGCCCGTACCCAGCAGTATTTT.

This clonotype was recorded many times. V is TRBV20-1 and J is TRBJ2-1; 14 bases are shared with TRBD2. Germline V gives CDR1 DFQATT, CDR2 SNEGSKA (reference sequence). The CDR3 consists of 17 residues. Losses at the gene ends were 0 bases for V and 6 bases for J; bases not matched to a gene: 7. CDR3 nucleotide sequence: TGCAGTGCTAGAGATTCGACTAGCGGGGGGGCAAGCAATGAGCAGTTCTTC. Residues: CSARDSTSGGASNEQFF.

This clonotype was counted many times. The chain carries TRBV20-1 and TRBJ2-3, with TRBD1 matching over 9 bases. This CDR3 comprises 16 residues. The germline CDR1 and CDR2 sequences are DFQATT and SNEGSKA (reference sequence). V shed 4 bases, J shed 4 bases, and the junction held 12 bases outside the gene matches. The CDR3 DNA reads TGCAGTGCTACTAAGTCTGGACAGGGGAGGGCAGATACGCAGTATTTT. It codes for CSATKSGQGRADTQYF.

This clonotype occurred a few times. This chain links TRBV7-9 with TRBJ2-5, with D tentatively TRBD2 (5 bases). Between the trimmed V and J ends, which lost 5 bases and 4 bases, there was a span of 14 bases. Per germline, CDR1 SEHNR and CDR2 FQNEAQ (reference sequence). The CDR3 has 14 amino acids. CDR3 DNA: TGTGCCAGCAGCCTAGTGGGAGAAGGAGAGACCCAGTACTTC. It specifies CASSLVGEGETQYF.

This chain joins TRBV4-3 and TRBJ2-3, with 15 bases fitting TRBD2. Trimming took 0 bases from V and 7 from J; bases not matched to a gene: 20. The CDR3 extends over 22 amino acids. The V gene's germline CDR1 is LGHNA and CDR2 YSLEER. The chain's CDR3 is CASSQDEKGLAGGPFLPYTQYF. CDR3 DNA: TGCGCCAGCAGCCAAGATGAGAAAGGACTAGCGGGGGGGCCCTTTCTGCCATATACGCAGTATTTT.

On this clonotype: One end of the junction does not line up with germline, which may come from a read error. The chain employs TRBV12-3 or TRBV12-4 and TRBJ2-7; 10 nucleotides agree with TRBD1. The CDR3 runs to 14 residues. CDR3 sequence: CANSLGTGAYEQYF. Here the CDR3 DNA reads TGTGCCAACAGTTTGGGGACAGGGGCCTACGAGCAGTACTTC.

The chain recombines TRBV27 with TRBJ1-5, with TRBD1 matching 7 bases. The germline gives CDR1 MNHEY, CDR2 SMNVEV (reference sequence). The CDR3 loop spans 16 amino acids. After removal of 6 bases from V and 3 bases from J, the junction contained 11 bases not matched to a gene. CDR3 nucleotide sequence: TGTGCCAGCAGCCCAGGACAGGAAGGGATCAATCAGCCCCAGCATTTT. Translating gives CASSPGQEGINQPQHF.

This chain links TRBV11-2 with TRBJ2-6, with D perhaps being TRBD1 or TRBD2 (5 bases each). CDR3 size: 18 residues. The germline V gene encodes CDR1 SGHAT and CDR2 FQNNGV. Trimming cost V 5 bases and J 4 bases, with 21 bases left between them. CDR3: CASSPSGPAAWGANVLTF. The DNA of the CDR3 is TGTGCCAGCAGCCCTTCGGGACCTGCTGCGTGGGGGGCCAACGTCCTGACTTTC.

This clonotype was seen repeatedly, ten times or more. The chain uses TRBV4-2 and TRBJ2-5, with D tentatively TRBD1 or TRBD2 (6 bases each). V was trimmed by 8 bases and J by 4 bases, leaving 29 bases between them. This CDR3 contains 18 residues. The germline CDR1 and CDR2 sequences are LGHNA and YNFKEQ. CDR3 residues: CASCRMGGDGTNRETQYF. The CDR3 DNA follows: TGTGCCAGCTGCAGAATGGGGGGAGACGGGACAAATCGAGAGACCCAGTACTTC.

The CDR3 DNA reads as TGTGCCAGCACCGACGGGGGGCTCGGCTACACCTTC. It specifies CASTDGGLGYTF. The V and J genes are TRBV12-3 or TRBV12-4 and TRBJ1-2; D perhaps matches TRBD1 (6 bases). V was shortened by 7 bases and J by 8 bases, with 14 bases between the two germline ends. CDR3 size: 12 residues.

With regard to this clonotype: Since a much larger clone is just one base distant, this may be a read error. This sequence joins TRBV21-1 and TRBJ2-1; the table's D call, TRBD1, was not checked against the DNA. TRBV21-1 is classified as a pseudogene. The CDR3 loop spans 13 amino acids. The CDR3: CASDGTAQETQFF. CDR3 sequence (DNA): TGTGCCAGCGATGGGACAGCTCAAGAGACCCAGTTCTTC.

This chain connects TRBV27 to TRBJ2-5; 9 nucleotides line up with TRBD1. The J call may be incorrect, as the DNA end agrees better with TRBJ2-7. The germline gives CDR1 MNHEY, CDR2 SMNVEV (reference sequence). This CDR3 spans 14 amino acids. This CDR3 is CASSDGTGRYEQYF. The CDR3 bases are TGTGCCAGCAGTGATGGGACAGGGCGCTACGAGCAGTACTTC.

The sample holds a few counts of this clonotype. The V gene is TRBV12-5, the J gene TRBJ1-1, with D possibly matching TRBD1 (6 bases). The length of the CDR3 is 15 residues. The V end lost 0 bases, the J end lost 3 bases, and 11 bases lay between the germline ends. CDR1 is LGHNT, CDR2 FRNRAP, per germline. The CDR3 DNA is TGTGCTAGTGGTTTGGTGGGGGACACATACACTGAAGCTTTCTTT. As protein: CASGLVGDTYTEAFF. Variable domain in full (rest from reference TRBV12-5 and TRBJ1-1): DARVTQTPRHKVTEMGQEVTMRCQPILGHNTVFWYRQTMMQGLELLAYFRNRAPLDDSGMPKDRFSAEMPDATLATLKIQPSEPRDSAVYFCASGLVGDTYTEAFFGQGTRLTVV.

This chain links TRBV7-9 with TRBJ1-1; 8 bases match TRBD1. The CDR3 totals 15 residues. CDR1 and CDR2 (germline): SEHNR, FQNEAQ (reference sequence). With 2 bases clipped from V and 5 bases from J, the junction kept 7 bases outside the gene matches. The CDR3 nucleotides read TGTGCCAGCAGCTTACTGACAGGGGTGGGGACTGAAGCTTTCTTT. The encoded protein is CASSLLTGVGTEAFF.